A single sample gave rise to the 19 T cell receptor beta chains below, sequenced in a study of T-cell memory formation after mild COVID-19 (dated by TCRdb to 2020 to 2022). The receptor library was made with 5' RACE. For sequencing, an Illumina NovaSeq 6000 was employed. TCRdb reprocessing: public reads trimmed at Q25 with fastp, clones called with MiXCR, in-frame beta chains kept. Under each unique CDR3 protein, matching rows form one entry showing the most common genes and DNA. Across this sample there are fewer than 600,000 distinct CDR3 sequences, with less than 25% seen only once. The ten largest clones capture approximately 8% of the sample. Sequencing was carried out using PBMCs or a T cell subset sorted from them (not recorded which). The receptors originated from an adult woman who had mild COVID-19 (a few samples of this study predate the infection). The sample titles of this study are shuffled in the database, so cell type and time point are left out; the donor was told from shared clones.

This clonotype turned up a few times. The chain is built from TRBV5-5 and TRBJ2-1; D may be TRBD2 (5 bases). Per the germline V gene, CDR1 is SGHKS and CDR2 is YYEKEE (reference sequence). V lost 4 bases, J lost 4 bases, and 12 bases lay in between. This CDR3 is 14 amino acids long. The CDR3 DNA sequence: TGTGCCAGCAGCGCAGGTCGGGATTACAATGAGCAGTTCTTC. Its translation: CASSAGRDYNEQFF.

Only a few counts were recorded for this clonotype. The chain is built from TRBV6-5 and TRBJ2-5; D is ambiguous. The CDR3 totals 14 residues. The germline V gene encodes CDR1 MNHEY and CDR2 SVGAGI. V lost 0 bases and J lost 5, with 10 bases in between. The CDR3 reads CASSYSGSRETQYF. CDR3 DNA: TGTGCCAGCAGTTACTCCGGATCACGGGAGACCCAGTACTTC.

This clonotype was seen only a few times. The rearrangement uses TRBV7-9 and TRBJ2-3; D is unresolved. In germline, CDR1 is SEHNR, CDR2 FQNEAQ (reference sequence). V lost 6 bases and J lost 2, with 12 bases in between. The CDR3 consists of 14 residues. The CDR3: CASRGIALTDTQYF. CDR3 DNA sequence: TGTGCCAGCAGGGGTATAGCCCTCACAGATACGCAGTATTTT.

The CDR3 protein is CASSPLGGSHYEQYF. CDR3 sequence (DNA): TGTGCCAGCAGCCCCCTCGGAGGGTCTCACTACGAGCAGTACTTC. This chain joins TRBV11-2 and TRBJ2-7; tentative D call: TRBD2 (6 bases). V lost 5 bases and J 3 bases, leaving 17 bases between the germline ends. The CDR3 is 15 amino acids. Germline assignment: CDR1 SGHAT and CDR2 FQNNGV.

This chain links TRBV13 with TRBJ2-3; D is uncertain. The V end was cut by 2 bases, the J end by 2 bases, with 5 bases between. Looked up from germline, CDR1 is PRHDT and CDR2 is FYEKMQ (reference sequence). This CDR3 is built from 13 residues. The CDR3 here is CASSLFFTDTQYF. In nucleotides, the CDR3 is TGTGCCAGCAGCTTATTCTTCACAGATACGCAGTATTTT.

This clonotype was detected only a few times. The CDR3: CASGRETAFF. CDR3 nucleotides: TGTGCCAGCGGAAGGGAAACAGCTTTCTTT. The V call is TRBV6-6, the J call TRBJ1-1; no reliable D call. This CDR3 has 10 amino acids. Trimming pared 8 bases from V and 10 bases from J, leaving 11 bases between. CDR1 and CDR2 from the germline V gene are MNHNY and SVGAGI (reference sequence).

This clonotype appeared a few times. V gene TRBV7-9 combines with J gene TRBJ2-3; 12 nucleotides line up with TRBD2. The length of the CDR3 is 14 residues. The V gene's germline CDR1 is SEHNR and CDR2 FQNEAQ (reference sequence). With V trimmed by 0 bases and J by 9 bases, 1 base remained unmatched. CDR3: CASSLAGTSGTQYF. In DNA, the CDR3 is TGTGCCAGCAGCTTAGCGGGGACTAGCGGGACGCAGTATTTT.

This sequence joins TRBV6-5 and TRBJ2-7; 11 nucleotides align to TRBD1. This CDR3 comprises 14 residues. V was pared by 6 bases and J by 9 bases, with 10 bases of the junction left unmatched. Germline loops: CDR1 MNHEY, CDR2 SVGAGI. CDR3 bases: TGTGCCAGCAGCGCCGGGACAGGGGGTTGGGGGCAGTACTTC. It translates to CASSAGTGGWGQYF.

This clonotype was counted between two and nine times. V gene TRBV5-1 combines with J gene TRBJ2-3; TRBD2 matches 9 bases. Trimming removed 2 bases from V and 2 bases from J; junction bases left unmatched: 6. The CDR3 loop spans 16 amino acids. Germline V CDR1 and CDR2: SGHRS, YFSETQ. CDR3 DNA: TGCGCCAGCAGCTTCGGGCGGGGGGGTAACACAGATACGCAGTATTTT. Amino acid sequence: CASSFGRGGNTDTQYF.

The CDR3 bases are TGTGCCAGTAGTATAGCTCACAACGAGCAGTACTTC. Its translation: CASSIAHNEQYF. V gene TRBV19 combines with J gene TRBJ2-7, with D unclear. Germline CDR1 reads LNHDA; CDR2 reads SQIVND (reference sequence). The ends were cut back, 1 base at V and 5 bases at J, with 6 bases in the middle. The CDR3 has 12 residues.

The chain joins TRBV18 to TRBJ1-4; 8 nucleotides match TRBD1. The germline V gene has CDR1 KGHSH and CDR2 LQKENI. The CDR3 is 14 residues long. The V gene end was trimmed by 3 bases and the J gene end by 14 bases; junction bases not matched to a gene: 11. CDR3 coding DNA: TGTGCCAGCTCACCCGGGACAGGTGGAAAAGGGCTGTTTTTT. Its protein is CASSPGTGGKGLFF.

V usage is TRBV19 and J usage is TRBJ2-7, with D uncertain. Per the germline V gene, CDR1 is LNHDA and CDR2 is SQIVND (reference sequence). Trimming took off 6 bases at V and 3 bases at J, with 18 bases between the two ends. CDR3 length: 15 residues. The CDR3 spells CASSFQGDFSYEQYF. As DNA, the CDR3 is TGTGCCAGTAGCTTCCAAGGAGATTTCAGCTACGAGCAGTACTTC.

J is TRBJ1-1 and V is TRBV18, with 7 positions matching TRBD1. The CDR3 runs 14 residues. Germline V CDR1 and CDR2: KGHSH, LQKENI. V was pared by 6 bases and J by 6 bases, with 10 bases of the junction left unmatched. The DNA for the CDR3 is TGTGCCAGCTCCCCCACAGGGGTTGCTCCTGAAGCTTTCTTT. The encoded protein is CASSPTGVAPEAFF.

This clonotype was observed a single time. The rearrangement joins TRBV6-5 to TRBJ1-5; D is unresolved. Germline V lookup: CDR1 MNHEY, CDR2 SVGAGI. The CDR3 is made up of 13 amino acids. With 5 bases removed from V and 4 bases from J, the gap between germline ends came to 9 bases. The DNA for the CDR3 is TGTGCCAGCAGTCGGGTGGCAAATCAGCCCCAGCATTTT. It codes for CASSRVANQPQHF.

This clonotype has at least ten counts. This chain joins TRBV9 and TRBJ2-2; 10 nucleotides align to TRBD2. V trimming: 4 bases; J trimming: 4 bases; junction bases outside the gene matches: 4. Per germline, CDR1 SGDLS and CDR2 YYNGEE. The CDR3 contains 15 residues. Here the CDR3 reads CASSKTSGLTGELFF. The CDR3 DNA is TGTGCCAGCAGCAAGACTAGCGGGCTCACCGGGGAGCTGTTTTTT.

The chain joins TRBV4-3 to TRBJ2-2; TRBD1 matches 7 bases. Unmatched junction bases numbered 3, after V lost 5 bases and J lost 6 bases. CDR3 length: 13 amino acids. Germline lookup yields CDR1 LGHNA and CDR2 YSLEER. CDR3 sequence reads: CASSYRGPGELFF. CDR3 bases: TGCGCCAGCAGCTACAGGGGTCCCGGGGAGCTGTTTTTT.

The V and J genes are TRBV5-1 and TRBJ2-7; D is possibly TRBD1 or TRBD2 (5 bases each). In germline, CDR1 is SGHRS, CDR2 YFSETQ. V lost 4 bases, J lost 0 bases, and 14 bases lay in between. The CDR3 spans 15 residues. The CDR3 nucleotides read TGCGCCAGCAGCATCCAGGGTGGGGGCTCCTACGAGCAGTACTTC. Amino acid sequence: CASSIQGGGSYEQYF.

This clonotype was counted between two and nine times. The gene calls are TRBV6-5 and TRBJ1-5; possible D gene TRBD1, 6 bases. V was cut by 5 bases and J by 4 bases, with 12 bases left in between. The CDR3 is 14 residues long. Germline CDR1 MNHEY, CDR2 SVGAGI. The CDR3 here is CASSAGVFNQPQHF. The CDR3 coding sequence is TGTGCCAGCAGTGCAGGGGTATTTAATCAGCCCCAGCATTTT.

This clonotype was observed a few times. The chain couples TRBV7-3 to TRBJ2-2, with D unresolved. The V gene lost 1 base and the J gene lost 0 bases, with 3 bases spanning the gap. The CDR3 contains 14 residues. In germline, CDR1 is SGHTA, CDR2 FQGTGA. Here the CDR3 DNA reads TGTGCCAGCAGCTTAAAGTCGAACACCGGGGAGCTGTTTTTT. Encoded protein: CASSLKSNTGELFF.